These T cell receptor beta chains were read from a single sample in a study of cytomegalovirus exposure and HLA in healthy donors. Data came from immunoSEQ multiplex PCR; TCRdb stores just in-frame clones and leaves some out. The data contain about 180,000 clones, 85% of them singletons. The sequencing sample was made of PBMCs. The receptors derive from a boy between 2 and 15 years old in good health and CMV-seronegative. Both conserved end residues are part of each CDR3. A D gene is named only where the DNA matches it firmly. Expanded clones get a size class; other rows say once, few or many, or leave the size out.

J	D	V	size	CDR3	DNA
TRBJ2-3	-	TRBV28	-	CASSLDLKSRTNHTDTQYF	TGTGCCAGCAGTTTAGATTTGAAGAGTAGGACAAACCACACAGATACGCAGTATTTT
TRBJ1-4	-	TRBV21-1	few	CASSLGQGLDGTPVEKLFF	TGTGCCAGCAGCCTCGGACAGGGGCTGGATGGAACCCCTGTTGAAAAACTGTTTTTT
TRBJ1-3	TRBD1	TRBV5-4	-	CASSATSGGSGNTIYF	TGTGCCAGCAGCGCCACTTCAGGGGGCTCTGGAAACACCATATATTTT
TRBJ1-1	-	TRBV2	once	CASSELGVGTEAFF	TGTGCCAGCAGTGAACTAGGGGTGGGAACTGAAGCTTTCTTT
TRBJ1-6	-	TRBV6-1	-	CASRARGSNSPLHF	TGTGCCAGCAGGGCCCGCGGCTCTAATTCACCCCTCCACTTT
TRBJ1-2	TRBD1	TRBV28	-	CASSGQGHGYTF	TGTGCCAGTTCTGGACAGGGCCATGGCTACACCTTC
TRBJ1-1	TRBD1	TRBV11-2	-	CASSLGTGVEAFF	TGTGCCAGCAGCTTAGGTACAGGGGTCGAAGCTTTCTTT
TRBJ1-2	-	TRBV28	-	CASSLYASGGLILNANYGYTF	TGTGCCAGCAGTTTATACGCTTCGGGGGGGCTCATCTTAAACGCTAACTATGGCTACACCTTC
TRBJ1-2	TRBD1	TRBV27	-	CASSSPATGEDSYTF	TGTGCCAGCAGCTCACCGGCGACAGGGGAGGATAGCTACACCTTC
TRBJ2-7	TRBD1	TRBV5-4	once	CASSRGQGSSYEQYF	TGTGCCAGCAGCCGCGGACAGGGAAGCTCCTACGAGCAGTACTTC
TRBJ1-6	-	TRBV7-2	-	CASSSRTERGSPLHF	TGTGCCAGCAGCTCAAGGACGGAACGGGGTTCACCCCTCCACTTT
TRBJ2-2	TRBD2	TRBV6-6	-	CASSPTSGDTGELFF	TGTGCCAGCAGTCCAACTAGCGGGGACACCGGGGAGCTGTTTTTT
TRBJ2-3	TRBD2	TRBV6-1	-	CASSASSGDTDTQYF	TGTGCCAGCAGTGCCTCTAGCGGGGACACAGATACGCAGTATTTT
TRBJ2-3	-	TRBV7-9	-	CASSPAAVLAKDTQYF	TGTGCCAGCAGCCCCGCGGCAGTTCTAGCGAAAGATACGCAGTATTTT
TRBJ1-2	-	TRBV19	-	CASSIEGGGLDYGYTF	TGTGCCAGTAGTATCGAAGGTGGGGGACTTGACTATGGCTACACCTTC
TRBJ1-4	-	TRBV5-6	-	CASSILNSPEKLFF	TGTGCCAGCAGCATCCTGAACAGCCCTGAAAAACTGTTTTTT
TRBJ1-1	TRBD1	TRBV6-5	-	CASSKGDSGTEAFF	TGTGCCAGCAGTAAGGGGGACAGTGGCACTGAAGCTTTCTTT
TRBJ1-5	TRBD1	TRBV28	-	CASSLALGDRGRSQPQHF	TGTGCCAGCAGTTTGGCCCTTGGGGACAGGGGTAGAAGTCAGCCCCAGCATTTT
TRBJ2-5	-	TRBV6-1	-	CASSEIGPTGTQYF	TGTGCCAGCAGTGAAATTGGCCCCACGGGGACCCAGTACTTC
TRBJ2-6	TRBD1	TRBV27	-	CASSRGQGANSGANVLTF	TGTGCCAGCAGTAGAGGACAGGGGGCTAACTCTGGGGCCAACGTCCTGACTTTC
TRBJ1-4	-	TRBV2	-	CASSGQGLLGLFF	TGTGCCAGCTCAGGGCAGGGGCTATTAGGACTGTTTTTT
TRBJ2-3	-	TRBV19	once	CASISPTGDTQYF	TGTGCCAGTATTAGTCCAACTGGAGATACGCAGTATTTT
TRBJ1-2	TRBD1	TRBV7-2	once	CASSLRDRFLGYTF	TGTGCCAGCAGCCTCCGGGACAGATTTTTGGGCTACACCTTC
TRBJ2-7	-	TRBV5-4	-	CASRKGGGPYEQYF	TGTGCCAGCAGAAAAGGAGGCGGCCCCTACGAGCAGTACTTC
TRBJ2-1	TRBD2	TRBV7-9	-	CASSPTGGAGTSYNEQFF	TGTGCCAGCAGCCCTACGGGGGGAGCGGGGACCTCCTACAATGAGCAGTTCTTC
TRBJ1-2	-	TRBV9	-	CASSVGADYGYTF	TGTGCCAGCAGCGTGGGGGCGGACTATGGCTACACCTTC
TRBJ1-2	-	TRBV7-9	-	CASSAPPQVTYGYTF	TGTGCCAGCAGCGCCCCACCACAGGTCACCTATGGCTACACCTTC
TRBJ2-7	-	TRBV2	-	CASTQGPSREQYF	TGTGCCAGCACCCAGGGGCCATCCCGCGAGCAGTACTTC
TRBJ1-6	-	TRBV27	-	CASSSGSRGPLHF	TGTGCCAGCTCTTCCGGGAGTCGGGGACCCCTCCACTTT
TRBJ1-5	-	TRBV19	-	CASSVQTGNNQPQHF	TGTGCCAGTAGTGTGCAAACAGGGAATAATCAGCCCCAGCATTTT
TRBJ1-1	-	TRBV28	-	CASSPTGWNTEAFF	TGTGCCAGCAGTCCCACAGGGTGGAACACTGAAGCTTTCTTT
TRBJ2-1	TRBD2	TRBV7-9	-	CASSYRTSGRHEQFF	TGTGCCAGCAGCTACCGGACTAGCGGGAGGCATGAGCAGTTCTTC
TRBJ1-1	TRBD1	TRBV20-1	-	CTTGGNTEAFF	TGCACAACAGGGGGGAACACTGAAGCTTTCTTT
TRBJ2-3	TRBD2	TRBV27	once	CASSLTSGSAKTTDTQYF	TGTGCCAGCAGTTTGACTAGCGGGAGCGCGAAAACCACAGATACGCAGTATTTT
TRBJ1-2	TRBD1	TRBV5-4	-	CASTPEQGRNYGYTF	TGTGCCAGCACCCCGGAACAGGGGAGGAACTATGGCTACACCTTC
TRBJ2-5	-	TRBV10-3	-	CAISGAGIQETQYF	TGTGCCATCAGTGGGGCGGGGATTCAAGAGACCCAGTACTTC
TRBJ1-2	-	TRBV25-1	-	CASSEGEGEDYGYTF	TGTGCCAGCAGTGAAGGGGAGGGGGAGGACTATGGCTACACCTTC
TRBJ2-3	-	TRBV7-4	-	CASSLGSGERTDTQYF	TGTGCCAGCAGCTTAGGCTCGGGAGAGAGAACAGATACGCAGTATTTT
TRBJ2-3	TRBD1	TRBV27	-	CASSGQGADTQYF	TGTGCCAGCAGTGGACAGGGGGCAGATACGCAGTATTTT
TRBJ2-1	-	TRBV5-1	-	CASSPGSGEGEQFF	TGCGCCAGCAGTCCTGGGTCAGGAGAGGGTGAGCAGTTCTTC
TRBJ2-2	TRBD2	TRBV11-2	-	CASSWGLAGGTGELFF	TGTGCCAGCAGCTGGGGACTAGCGGGGGGCACCGGGGAGCTGTTTTTT
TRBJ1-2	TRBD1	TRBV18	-	CASSPDSGGGYTF	TGTGCCAGCTCACCCGACTCAGGGGGTGGCTACACCTTC
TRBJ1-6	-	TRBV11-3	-	CASSLEENSPLHF	TGTGCCAGCAGCTTAGAAGAGAATTCACCCCTCCACTTT
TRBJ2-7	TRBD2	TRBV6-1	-	CASSEATSGSYEQYF	TGTGCCAGCAGTGAAGCGACTAGCGGGAGCTACGAGCAGTACTTC
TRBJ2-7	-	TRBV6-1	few	CASSHGSFYEQYF	TGTGCCAGCAGTCATGGCTCGTTCTACGAGCAGTACTTC
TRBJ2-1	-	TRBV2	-	CASVQGTVYEQFF	TGTGCCAGCGTGCAGGGGACGGTCTATGAGCAGTTCTTC
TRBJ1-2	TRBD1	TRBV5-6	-	CASSIKTGDYGYTF	TGTGCCAGCAGCATTAAGACAGGGGACTATGGCTACACCTTC